The present entry profiles one T cell receptor (beta chain) with its context. Its antigen target is currently unknown. One base away there is no much larger clone; base qualities are not given. This sample was taken from a study of T-cell reconstitution after alpha-beta-depleted transplantation in children (dated by TCRdb to between 2015 and 2016). In the study overall: The study quantitatively tracked T-cell immune reconstitution after TCRalphabeta/CD19-depleted allogeneic hematopoietic cell transplantation in children using TCR repertoire profiling.

V is trimmed back by 8 bases and J by 6 bases, and the junction contains 14 bases that no gene match accounts for. The CDR3 numbers 15 residues from cysteine through phenylalanine. Just CDR3 DNA is preserved here, 45 bases in frame from base 1. The germline V gene yields SGHTA for CDR1 and FQGNSA for CDR2. The label giving this sample's treatment or condition can be read as: allogeneic hematopoietic cell transplantation with graft depleted of TCRalphabeta T cells and CD19 B cells. TCRalphabeta/CD19-depleted allogeneic hematopoietic cell grafts were given to the transplant recipients, all of whom were children. Study-wide findings and limitations: Apparently early alphabetaT-cell count recovery about two months after transplant reportedly relied on only several hundred rapidly expanded clones derived from non-depleted graft cells. In some patients, the high TCRbeta diversity seen at day 60 was put down to recipient T cells and intrathymic progenitors that had survived conditioning. Hyperexpanded clone frequencies declined over subsequent months; after one year, T-cell counts and TCRbeta diversity were mostly attributed to newly produced T cells.

The library came from PCR. The instrument given in TCRdb is Illumina HiSeq 2500. TCR libraries were prepared with molecular barcoding, using unique molecular identifiers to normalize TCRbeta repertoire quantification. TCRdb handled the public reads itself, with Q25 trimming in fastp and clone calling in MiXCR, and kept productive beta chains. Each record represents a unique CDR3 protein, reported with the most common genes and DNA among its rows. The sample table records fewer than 550,000 distinct CDR3 sequences; about an eighth of these occur just once. Less than 15% of the sample is held by the ten biggest clonotypes.

The specimen was PBMCs, mostly from graft donor cells, collected 180 days after TCRalphabeta/CD19-depleted stem cell transplant. The receptor was isolated from a female patient between 2 and 15 years old who had a stem cell transplant for aplastic anemia, so the T cells may come from the graft donor. The rearrangement combines TRBV7-2 with TRBJ2-3, with 7 central nucleotides matching TRBD2. The nucleotide sequence is TGTGCCAGCGGCGTTACCGGGAGGAACGGGGATACGCAGTATTTT. Its translation reads: CASGVTGRNGDTQYF. Reference TRBV7-2 and TRBJ2-3 genes cover what lies past the CDR3, so the full variable domain is GAGVSQSPSNKVTEKGKDVELRCDPISGHTALYWYRQSLGQGLEFLIYFQGNSAPDKSGLPSDRFSAERTGGSVSTLTIQRTQQEDSAVYLCASGVTGRNGDTQYFGPGTRLTVL.